This T cell receptor (beta chain) was obtained from a study of T cell responses to AZD1222 COVID-19 vaccine. Findings and caveats of the study: There were vaccine-associated CD4 TCRs across spike, dominant at 160-218 and 743-854. Among spike-specific TCRs, nearly half reportedly target unmutated variant regions. Donors in the cohort were predominantly white British and more often female, and clonal diversity was possibly underestimated. At study baseline, merely over 5 AZD1222 recipients were seropositive.

The protocol was immunoSEQ multiplex PCR, while the TCRdb copy is restricted to in-frame clones and leaves out a portion. Here the sample spans more than 100,000 clones, around 93% being singletons. As regards this clone: Its antigen is currently unknown.

The clonotype originates from an adult who received the AZD1222 COVID-19 vaccine. The sample consisted of peripheral blood, taken 28 days after the second AZD1222 dose.

The CDR3 region is CASSLNPDLSYEQYF. The CDR3 coding sequence is TGCGCCAGCAGCTTGAATCCGGACCTAAGTTACGAGCAGTACTTC. V is TRBV5-1 and J is TRBJ2-7; D not certain. V lost 1 base to trimming and J lost 4 bases, with 15 bases between them. The CDR3 spans 15 residues. The germline V gene encodes CDR1 SGHRS and CDR2 YFSETQ.